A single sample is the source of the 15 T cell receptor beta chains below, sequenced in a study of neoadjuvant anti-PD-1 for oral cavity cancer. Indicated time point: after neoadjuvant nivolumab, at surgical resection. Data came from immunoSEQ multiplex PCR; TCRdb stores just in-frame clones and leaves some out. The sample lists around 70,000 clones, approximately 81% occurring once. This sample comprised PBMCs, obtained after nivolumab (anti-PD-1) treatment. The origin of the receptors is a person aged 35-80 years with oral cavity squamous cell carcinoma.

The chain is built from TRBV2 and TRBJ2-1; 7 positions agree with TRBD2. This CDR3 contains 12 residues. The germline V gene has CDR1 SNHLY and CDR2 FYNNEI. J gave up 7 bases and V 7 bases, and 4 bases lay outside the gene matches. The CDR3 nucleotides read TGTGCCAGCATTCTGGGGGGGAATGAGCAGTTCTTC. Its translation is CASILGGNEQFF. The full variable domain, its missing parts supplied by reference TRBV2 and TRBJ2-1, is EPEVTQTPSHQVTQMGQEVILRCVPISNHLYFYWYRQILGQKVEFLVSFYNNEISEKSEIFDDQFSVERPDGSNFTLKIRSTKLEDSAMYFCASILGGNEQFFGPGTRLTVL.

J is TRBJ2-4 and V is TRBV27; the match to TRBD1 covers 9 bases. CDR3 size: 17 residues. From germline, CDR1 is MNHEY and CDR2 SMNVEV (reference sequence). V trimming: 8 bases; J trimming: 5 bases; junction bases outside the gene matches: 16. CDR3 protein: CASRAGTGNGGQNIQYF. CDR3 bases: TGTGCCAGCCGAGCCGGGACAGGGAACGGGGGGCAAAACATTCAGTACTTC.

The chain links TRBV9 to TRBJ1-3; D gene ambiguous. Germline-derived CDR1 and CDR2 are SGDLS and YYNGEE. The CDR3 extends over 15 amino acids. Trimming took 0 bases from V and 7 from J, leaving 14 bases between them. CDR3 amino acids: CASSVGERVMNTIYF. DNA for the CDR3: TGTGCCAGCAGCGTAGGGGAGAGGGTTATGAACACCATATATTTT.

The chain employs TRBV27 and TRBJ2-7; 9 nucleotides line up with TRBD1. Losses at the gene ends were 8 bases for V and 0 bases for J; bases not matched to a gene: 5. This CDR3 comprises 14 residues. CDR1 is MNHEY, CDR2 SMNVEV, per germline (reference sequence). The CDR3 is CASRDRGSSYEQYF. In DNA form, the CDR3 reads TGTGCCAGCCGTGACAGGGGGAGCTCCTACGAGCAGTACTTC.

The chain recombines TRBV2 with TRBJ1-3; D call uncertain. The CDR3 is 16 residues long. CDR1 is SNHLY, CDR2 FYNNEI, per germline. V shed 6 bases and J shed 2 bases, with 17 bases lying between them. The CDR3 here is CASSLTIPGAGNTIYF. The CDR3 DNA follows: TGTGCCAGCAGCCTTACTATACCAGGAGCTGGAAACACCATATATTTT.

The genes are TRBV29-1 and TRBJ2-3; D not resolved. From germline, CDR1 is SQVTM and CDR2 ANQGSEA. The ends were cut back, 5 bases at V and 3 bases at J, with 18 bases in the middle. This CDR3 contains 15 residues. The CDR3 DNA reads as TGCAGCGTTTTCCCCCGCCGGGCGGAGACAGATACGCAGTATTTT. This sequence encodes CSVFPRRAETDTQYF.

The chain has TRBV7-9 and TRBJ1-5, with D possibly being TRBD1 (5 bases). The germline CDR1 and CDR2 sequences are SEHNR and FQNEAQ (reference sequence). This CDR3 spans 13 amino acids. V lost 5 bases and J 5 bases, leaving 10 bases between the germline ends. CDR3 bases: TGTGCCAGCAGCCAGGGTTTGGATCAGCCCCAGCATTTT. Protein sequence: CASSQGLDQPQHF.

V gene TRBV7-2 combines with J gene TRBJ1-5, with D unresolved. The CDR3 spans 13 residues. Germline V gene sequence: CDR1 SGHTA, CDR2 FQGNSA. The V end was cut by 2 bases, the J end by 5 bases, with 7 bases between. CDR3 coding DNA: TGTGCCAGCAGCTTATTCCCCGATCAGCCCCAGCATTTT. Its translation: CASSLFPDQPQHF.

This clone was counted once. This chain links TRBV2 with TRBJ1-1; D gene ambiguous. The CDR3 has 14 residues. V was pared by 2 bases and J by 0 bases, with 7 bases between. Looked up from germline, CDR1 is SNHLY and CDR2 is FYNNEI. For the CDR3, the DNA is TGTGCCAGCAGTGAATGGCGGCTGAACACTGAAGCTTTCTTT. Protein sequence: CASSEWRLNTEAFF.

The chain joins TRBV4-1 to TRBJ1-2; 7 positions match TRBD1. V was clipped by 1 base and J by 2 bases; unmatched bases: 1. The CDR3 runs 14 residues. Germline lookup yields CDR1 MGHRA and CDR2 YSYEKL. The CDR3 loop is CASSQGGGNYGYTF. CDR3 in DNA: TGCGCCAGCAGCCAAGGAGGGGGCAACTATGGCTACACCTTC.

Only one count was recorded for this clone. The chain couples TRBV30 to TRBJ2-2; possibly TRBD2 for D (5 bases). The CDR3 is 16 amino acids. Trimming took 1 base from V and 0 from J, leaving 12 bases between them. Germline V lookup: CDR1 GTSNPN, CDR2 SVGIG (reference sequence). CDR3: CAWSGYEAANTGELFF. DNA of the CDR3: TGTGCCTGGAGTGGCTATGAAGCGGCGAACACCGGGGAGCTGTTTTTT.

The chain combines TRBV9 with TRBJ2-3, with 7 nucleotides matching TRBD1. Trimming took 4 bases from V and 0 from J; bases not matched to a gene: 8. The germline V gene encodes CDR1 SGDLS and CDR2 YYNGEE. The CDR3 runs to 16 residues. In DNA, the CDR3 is TGTGCCAGCAGCCCAGACAGGGCCTCTAGCACAGATACGCAGTATTTT. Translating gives CASSPDRASSTDTQYF.

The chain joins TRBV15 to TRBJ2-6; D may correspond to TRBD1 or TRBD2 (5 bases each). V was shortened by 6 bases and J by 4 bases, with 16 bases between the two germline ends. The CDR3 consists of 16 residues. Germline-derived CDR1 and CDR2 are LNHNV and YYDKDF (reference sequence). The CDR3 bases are TGTGCCACCAGTCCGGGCGCAGGGACCGGGGCCAACGTCCTGACTTTC. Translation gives CATSPGAGTGANVLTF.

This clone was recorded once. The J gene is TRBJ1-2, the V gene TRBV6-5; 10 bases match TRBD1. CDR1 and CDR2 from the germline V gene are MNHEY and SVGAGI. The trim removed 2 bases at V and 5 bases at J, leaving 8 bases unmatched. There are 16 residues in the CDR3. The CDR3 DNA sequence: TGTGCCAGCAGTTACGATCCCCCGGACAGGGGGTATGGCTACACCTTC. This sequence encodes CASSYDPPDRGYGYTF.

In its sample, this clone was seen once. The DNA for the CDR3 is TGTGCCAGCAGTTACGACCTAGCGGGAGGGCCCAATGAGCAGTTCTTC. This translates into CASSYDLAGGPNEQFF. The chain joins TRBV6-5 to TRBJ2-1; 12 bases line up with TRBD2. Germline assignment: CDR1 MNHEY and CDR2 SVGAGI. The ends lost 2 bases at V and 6 bases at J; junction bases unmatched: 5. The CDR3 is 16 residues long.